The 8 T cell receptor beta chains in this list originate from one sample, sequenced in a study of shared clonotypes between healthy human individuals. TCRdb's table, derived via immunoSEQ multiplex PCR, lists solely in-frame clones and lacks some. The repertoire includes about 1.4 million clones, over 95% of them detected once, and approximately 1.1% sits in the top ten. The sample was naive CD4+ T cells sorted from blood. Subset meaning: CD45RA+ positively selected. These receptors originate from a man younger than 45 in good health.

This clone has just one count. The genes are TRBV9 and TRBJ2-7, with a weak D call TRBD2 (6 bases). Looked up from germline, CDR1 is SGDLS and CDR2 is YYNGEE. This CDR3 contains 17 residues. With 3 bases removed from V and 6 bases from J, the gap between germline ends came to 25 bases. The CDR3 here is CASSGGLGGASEREQYF. The CDR3 coding sequence is TGTGCCAGCAGCGGAGGCCTTGGCGGGGCTAGCGAACGCGAGCAGTACTTC.

This sequence joins TRBV7-9 and TRBJ1-1, with D possibly matching TRBD1 (6 bases). The CDR3 length is 16 residues. Trimming stripped 5 bases from V and 2 bases from J, with 18 bases between. The germline gives CDR1 SEHNR, CDR2 FQNEAQ (reference sequence). The CDR3 loop reads CASSPRVKTGNTEAFF. CDR3 bases: TGTGCCAGCAGCCCGAGGGTCAAGACAGGTAACACTGAAGCTTTCTTT.

The J gene is TRBJ2-7, the V gene TRBV27; D is perhaps TRBD2 (6 bases). V dropped 1 base and J dropped 0 bases, with 10 bases sitting between them. Germline loops: CDR1 MNHEY, CDR2 SMNVEV (reference sequence). The CDR3 is made up of 15 amino acids. The DNA of the CDR3 is TGTGCCAGCAGTTTATGGGCGGGAATCTCCTACGAGCAGTACTTC. Residues: CASSLWAGISYEQYF.

This chain uses TRBV9 with TRBJ2-7; D is perhaps TRBD1 (5 bases). Looked up from germline, CDR1 is SGDLS and CDR2 is YYNGEE. V lost 7 bases, J lost 0 bases, and 20 bases lay in between. This CDR3 spans 16 amino acids. The CDR3 nucleotides read TGTGCCAGCTCACCAGGACACCGATCGAGCTCCTACGAGCAGTACTTC. Translating gives CASSPGHRSSSYEQYF.

In the case of this clone: Other DNA sequences in this sample translate to the same CDR3. The chain has TRBV7-2 and TRBJ2-7, with D maybe TRBD1 (5 bases). The CDR3 spans 12 residues. In germline, CDR1 is SGHTA, CDR2 FQGNSA. V lost 3 bases and J lost 4, with 7 bases in between. CDR3 sequence (DNA): TGTGCCAGCAGCTTGAGACAGTACGAGCAGTACTTC. It encodes CASSLRQYEQYF.

This chain connects TRBV5-1 to TRBJ2-3; D ambiguous. The V gene's germline CDR1 is SGHRS and CDR2 YFSETQ. With 0 bases removed from V and 6 bases from J, the gap between germline ends came to 8 bases. The length of the CDR3 is 13 residues. This chain's CDR3 is CASSLGVGDTQYF. In DNA form, the CDR3 reads TGCGCCAGCAGCTTGGGGGTTGGGGATACGCAGTATTTT.

The V gene is TRBV18, the J gene TRBJ2-7, with 12 bases fitting TRBD2. This CDR3 contains 18 residues. The germline V gene encodes CDR1 KGHSH and CDR2 LQKENI. The trim removed 0 bases at V and 3 bases at J, leaving 9 bases unmatched. In DNA, the CDR3 is TGTGCCAGCTCACCACCAAGCCTAGCGGGAGGGCCCAACTACGAGCAGTACTTC. This sequence encodes CASSPPSLAGGPNYEQYF.

V usage is TRBV19 and J usage is TRBJ2-1; the match to TRBD2 covers 12 bases. This CDR3 comprises 17 residues. Unmatched junction bases numbered 7, after V lost 5 bases and J lost 2 bases. Germline loops: CDR1 LNHDA, CDR2 SQIVND (reference sequence). DNA for the CDR3: TGTGCCAGTAGTCCCCGACTAGCGGGAGTACCCTACAATGAGCAGTTCTTC. Encoded protein: CASSPRLAGVPYNEQFF.